Listed below are T cell receptor beta chains from one sample, sequenced in a study of T cell changes during pregnancy in multiple sclerosis. Measured with immunoSEQ multiplex PCR; TCRdb has only the in-frame clones, and not every one. The repertoire holds approximately 50,000 clones, roughly nine tenths seen once, with 0.39% in the top ten. Here the sequenced sample was CD4+ T cells from peripheral blood mononuclear cells, taken after pregnancy. These receptors were collected from a female donor with multiple sclerosis, enrolled in a pregnancy study. Each CDR3 is given with its conserved first and last residue. The D gene is left open where the match is weak. The listing skips clone size in some rows; elsewhere it reads once, few, many or a size class.

D gene	J gene	CDR3 length	clone size	V gene	CDR3 DNA	CDR3 protein
TRBD2	TRBJ2-5	16	-	TRBV7-8	TGTGCCAGCCGCGGGGAGAGAGCGGGAGGAATGCGAACCCAGTACTTC	CASRGERAGGMRTQYF
-	TRBJ2-3	14	-	TRBV7-2	TGTGCCAGCAGCTTAGTCAGTTACACAGATACGCAGTATTTT	CASSLVSYTDTQYF
TRBD1	TRBJ2-7	14	-	TRBV5-1	TGCGCCAGCAGCCTGGGGGACAGGACCTACGAGCAGTACTTC	CASSLGDRTYEQYF
-	TRBJ2-5	14	few	TRBV28	TGTGCCAGCAGTCTTTCAGGGGTTCAAGAGACCCAGTACTTC	CASSLSGVQETQYF
TRBD2	TRBJ2-1	16	-	TRBV5-1	TGCGCCAGCAGCTATATAGCGGGAGCAGCCTACAATGAGCAGTTCTTC	CASSYIAGAAYNEQFF
-	TRBJ1-5	13	once	TRBV7-6	TGTGCCAGCAGTTCAACAGGGAATCAGCCCCAGCATTTT	CASSSTGNQPQHF
-	TRBJ1-1	12	few	TRBV2	TGTGCCAGCAGGAGGGTGAACACTGAAGCTTTCTTT	CASRRVNTEAFF
-	TRBJ2-7	17	-	TRBV18	TGTGCCAGCTCGCGTAACGGGTCAAAGTCATACTCCTACGAGCAGTACTTC	CASSRNGSKSYSYEQYF
-	TRBJ2-7	13	-	TRBV19	TGTGCCAGTAGGGGCCAACCCCACTACGAGCAGTACTTC	CASRGQPHYEQYF
-	TRBJ1-2	14	-	TRBV5-6	TGTGCCAGCAGCTTTACAGTTTCAAACTATGGCTACACCTTC	CASSFTVSNYGYTF
TRBD1	TRBJ1-1	13	-	TRBV5-1	TGCGCCAGCAGCTTGACAGGGGGCACTGAAGCTTTCTTT	CASSLTGGTEAFF
TRBD2	TRBJ2-1	13	-	TRBV5-1	TGCGCCAGCAGCGAAGGACTAGCCCGGGAGCAGTTCTTC	CASSEGLAREQFF
-	TRBJ1-5	14	-	TRBV12-5	TGTGCTAGTGGGCGGGGGAGTGGCAATCAGCCCCAGCATTTT	CASGRGSGNQPQHF
TRBD1	TRBJ2-1	16	-	TRBV28	TGTGCCAGCAGCCCGTTCAGGGACAGGGGGCGCAATGAGCAGTTCTTC	CASSPFRDRGRNEQFF
TRBD1	TRBJ2-1	13	once	TRBV7-9	TGTGCCAGCAGCTTGTCAGGGGGCAATGAGCAGTTCTTC	CASSLSGGNEQFF